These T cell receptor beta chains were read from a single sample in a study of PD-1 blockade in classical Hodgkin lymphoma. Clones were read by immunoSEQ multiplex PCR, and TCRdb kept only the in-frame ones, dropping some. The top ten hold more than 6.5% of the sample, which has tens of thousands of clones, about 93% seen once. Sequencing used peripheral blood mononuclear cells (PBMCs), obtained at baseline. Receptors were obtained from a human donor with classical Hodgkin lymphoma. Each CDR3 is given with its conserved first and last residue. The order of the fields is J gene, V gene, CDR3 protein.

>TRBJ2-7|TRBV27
CASRGQGNPYEQYF
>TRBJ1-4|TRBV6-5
CASSYGTGHEKLFF
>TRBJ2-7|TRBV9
CASSVGSSSSYEQYF
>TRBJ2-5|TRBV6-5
CASSSDSFVETQYF
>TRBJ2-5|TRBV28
CASSPYPAPTPGAQYF
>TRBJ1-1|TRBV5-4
CASSSDSLSNTEAFF
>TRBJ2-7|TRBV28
CASSFGTGEFLSSYEQYF
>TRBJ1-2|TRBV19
CASRDGVNYGYTF
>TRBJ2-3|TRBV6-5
CASRVDLRPRQYF
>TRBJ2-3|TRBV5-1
CASSSQGLAGVDTQYF
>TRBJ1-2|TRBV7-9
CASSLVGIGGYTF